The clone carrying this T cell receptor beta chain occurred a few times. Looked up from germline, CDR1 is ENHRY and CDR2 is SYGVKD. Trimming took 8 bases from V and 8 from J; bases not matched to a gene: 12. This CDR3 has 15 amino acids. The data derive from a study of blood T cell repertoires in COVID-19. TCRdb keeps only in-frame clones here, not all; method: immunoSEQ multiplex PCR. The data show 55,000 to 80,000 clones, about 81% seen once. The chain links TRBV10-3 to TRBJ2-1, with TRBD2 identical over 10 bases. Sequences were obtained from peripheral blood. This TCR derives from a human donor in a cohort sampled during active COVID-19. The CDR3 nucleotides are TGTGCCATCGGCGCTAGCGGGAGCACAGGCGATGAGCAGTTCTTC. Residues: CAIGASGSTGDEQFF.